One sample yielded the 14 T cell receptor beta chains listed below, sequenced in a study of metastatic and nonmetastatic thyroid tumors. TCRdb called clones again from the PCR reads with MiXCR. The data contain some 15,000 clones, under 25% of them singletons. Each patient came to thyroid surgery without any prior treatment (of any kind). Sequences were obtained from blood. The source of these receptors is a female donor with papillary thyroid cancer or a benign thyroid nodule (not recorded which). Some clones in this sample may be carry-over from other donors' samples.

At least ten counts were recorded for this clone. The V and J genes are TRBV2 and TRBJ1-5, with D perhaps TRBD1 (5 bases). Germline CDR1 is SNHLY and CDR2 is FYNNEI. The CDR3 contains 14 residues. V was clipped by 4 bases and J by 4 bases, with 11 bases between them. CDR3 protein: CASSAGVRNQPQHF. CDR3 nucleotide sequence: TGTGCCAGCAGTGCGGGGGTGAGAAATCAGCCCCAGCATTTT.

This clone is labeled as medium-sized. V gene TRBV28 combines with J gene TRBJ1-1; D gene uncertain. This CDR3 spans 12 amino acids. V shed 6 bases and J shed 6 bases, with 11 bases lying between them. The germline gives CDR1 MDHEN, CDR2 SYDVKM. DNA of the CDR3: TGTGCCAGCAGCCTATCACCAGCTGAAGCTTTCTTT. Its translation is CASSLSPAEAFF.

This clone is judged medium-sized. The V and J genes are TRBV12-3 or TRBV12-4 and TRBJ1-1; D unresolved. V was pared by 4 bases and J by 0 bases, with 9 bases between. This CDR3 is 14 amino acids long. The DNA for the CDR3 is TGTGCCAGCAGTTCTCTCTCCGTGAACACTGAAGCTTTCTTT. This sequence encodes CASSSLSVNTEAFF.

The table lists this clone with a few counts. The chain recombines TRBV15 with TRBJ1-5, with D uncertain. V lost 5 bases and J 3 bases, leaving 11 bases between the germline ends. Per the germline V gene, CDR1 is LNHNV and CDR2 is YYDKDF (reference sequence). The CDR3 is made up of 14 amino acids. Here the CDR3 reads CATSAKEVNQPQHF. Here the CDR3 DNA reads TGTGCCACCAGCGCGAAGGAGGTCAATCAGCCCCAGCATTTT.

This clone was counted once. The genes are TRBV11-2 and TRBJ2-5; D uncertain. Germline V gives CDR1 SGHAT, CDR2 FQNNGV. The CDR3 contains 19 residues. V was shortened by 2 bases and J by 2 bases, with 24 bases between the two germline ends. The DNA for the CDR3 is TGTGCCAGCAGCTTATCAGCTGGGGTCCACCGGGTGGGGCAAGAGACCCAGTACTTC. It codes for CASSLSAGVHRVGQETQYF.

This clone has a count of ten or more. Other DNA sequences of this sample code for an identical CDR3. The CDR3 is CASSPNGQGVLQPQHF. The CDR3 nucleotides read TGTGCCAGCTCACCGAACGGACAGGGGGTTCTACAGCCCCAGCATTTT. This rearrangement joins TRBV18 to TRBJ1-5; 10 bases align to TRBD1. CDR1 and CDR2 (germline): KGHSH, LQKENI. The junction had 9 bases not matched to a gene; V was cut back by 3 bases and J by 7 bases. This CDR3 is built from 16 residues. The full variable domain, with the rest looked up from reference TRBV18 and TRBJ1-5, is NAGVMQNPRHLVRRRGQEARLRCSPMKGHSHVYWYRQLPEEGLKFMVYLQKENIIDESGMPKERFSAEFPKEGPSILRIQQVVRGDSAAYFCASSPNGQGVLQPQHFGDGTRLSIL.

The J gene is TRBJ1-2, the V gene TRBV19, with D hard to call. Germline-derived CDR1 and CDR2 are LNHDA and SQIVND (reference sequence). V lost 5 bases and J 11 bases, leaving 33 bases between the germline ends. This CDR3 contains 18 residues. CDR3 loop: CASSPPSRSRGVVLGYTF. The DNA of the CDR3 is TGTGCCAGTAGTCCCCCGAGCCGATCCCGCGGTGTAGTTCTTGGTTACACCTTC. Together with reference TRBV19 and TRBJ1-2, the CDR3 gives the full variable domain: DGGITQSPKYLFRKEGQNVTLSCEQNLNHDAMYWYRQDPGQGLRLIYYSQIVNDFQKGDIAEGYSVSREKKESFPLTVTSAQKNPTAFYLCASSPPSRSRGVVLGYTFGSGTRLTVV.

The chain links TRBV3-1 to TRBJ2-2; D unresolved. V was trimmed by 1 base and J by 2 bases, leaving 2 bases between them. Germline assignment: CDR1 LGHDT and CDR2 YNNKEL (reference sequence). This CDR3 region has 13 residues. CDR3 protein: CASSQANTGELFF. CDR3 in DNA: TGTGCCAGCAGCCAAGCCAACACCGGGGAGCTGTTTTTT.

The V call is TRBV6-1, the J call TRBJ1-2; tentatively, D is TRBD1 (6 bases). The CDR3 length is 14 residues. Germline V gene sequence: CDR1 MNHNS, CDR2 SASEGT. Trimming removed 5 bases from V and 0 bases from J, with 10 bases in between. The CDR3 loop is CASSRPGANYGYTF. The CDR3 nucleotides are TGTGCCAGCAGTCGACCAGGGGCTAACTATGGCTACACCTTC.

The genes are TRBV20-1 and TRBJ2-7; D is possibly TRBD1 or TRBD2 (6 bases each). This CDR3 spans 17 amino acids. Germline CDR1 DFQATT, CDR2 SNEGSKA (reference sequence). With 0 bases removed from V and 3 bases from J, the gap between germline ends came to 21 bases. Written as DNA, the CDR3 is TGCAGTGCTAGAGATGGCCTCGGGGGCGTGGAATTCTACGAGCAGTACTTC. Its translation is CSARDGLGGVEFYEQYF.

This clone has ten or more counts. The J gene is TRBJ2-3, the V gene TRBV5-1, with 16 nucleotides matching TRBD2. J gave up 4 bases and V 2 bases, and 1 base lay outside the gene matches. Germline loops: CDR1 SGHRS, CDR2 YFSETQ. The CDR3 length is 16 residues. The CDR3 nucleotides read TGCGCCAGCAGCTTTGGGACTAGCGGGGGGGCAGATACGCAGTATTTT. Residues: CASSFGTSGGADTQYF.

The J gene is TRBJ1-2, the V gene TRBV27; 7 bases are shared with TRBD1. The CDR3 contains 16 residues. Germline V gives CDR1 MNHEY, CDR2 SMNVEV (reference sequence). Losses at the gene ends were 6 bases for V and 2 bases for J; bases not matched to a gene: 12. The DNA of the CDR3 is TGTGCCAGCAGAGTTCGGGCGACAGGGTTGAACTATGGCTACACCTTC. Protein: CASRVRATGLNYGYTF.

This chain links TRBV3-1 with TRBJ1-3, with no clear D. The CDR3 is 13 amino acids. The V gene's germline CDR1 is LGHDT and CDR2 YNNKEL (reference sequence). Trimming took off 4 bases at V and 1 base at J, with 5 bases between the two ends. CDR3 in amino acids: CASSRVSGNTIYF. CDR3 coding DNA: TGTGCCAGCAGCCGGGTATCTGGAAACACCATATATTTT.

This clone was detected many times. V usage is TRBV11-3 and J usage is TRBJ2-6; D is undetermined. The CDR3 loop spans 14 amino acids. Trimming shortened V by 5 bases and J by 2 bases, and 7 bases separated the two germline ends. The germline CDR1 and CDR2 sequences are SGHNT and YENEEA. The CDR3 here is CASSLRAGANVLTF. The CDR3 DNA reads as TGTGCCAGCAGCCTAAGGGCTGGGGCCAACGTCCTGACTTTC. The full variable domain, completed using reference TRBV11-3 and TRBJ2-6, is EAGVVQSPRYKIIEKKQPVAFWCNPISGHNTLYWYLQNLGQGPELLIRYENEEAVDDSQLPKDRFSAERLKGVDSTLKIQPAELGDSAVYLCASSLRAGANVLTFGAGSRLTVL.